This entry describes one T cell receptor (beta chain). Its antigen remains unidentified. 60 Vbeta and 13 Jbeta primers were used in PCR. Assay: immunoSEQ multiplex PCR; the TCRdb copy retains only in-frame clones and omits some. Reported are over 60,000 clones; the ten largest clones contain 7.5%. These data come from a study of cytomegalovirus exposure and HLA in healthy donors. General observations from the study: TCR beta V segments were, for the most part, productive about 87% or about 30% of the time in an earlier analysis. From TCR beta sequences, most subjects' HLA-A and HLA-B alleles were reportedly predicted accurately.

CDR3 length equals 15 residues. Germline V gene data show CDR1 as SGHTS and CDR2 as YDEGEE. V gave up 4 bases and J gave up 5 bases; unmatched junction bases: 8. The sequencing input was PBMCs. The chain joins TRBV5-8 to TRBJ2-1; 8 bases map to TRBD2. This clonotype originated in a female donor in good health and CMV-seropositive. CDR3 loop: CASSRGAGGDNEQFF. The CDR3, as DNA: TGTGCCAGCAGCCGGGGGGCGGGGGGCGACAATGAGCAGTTCTTC.